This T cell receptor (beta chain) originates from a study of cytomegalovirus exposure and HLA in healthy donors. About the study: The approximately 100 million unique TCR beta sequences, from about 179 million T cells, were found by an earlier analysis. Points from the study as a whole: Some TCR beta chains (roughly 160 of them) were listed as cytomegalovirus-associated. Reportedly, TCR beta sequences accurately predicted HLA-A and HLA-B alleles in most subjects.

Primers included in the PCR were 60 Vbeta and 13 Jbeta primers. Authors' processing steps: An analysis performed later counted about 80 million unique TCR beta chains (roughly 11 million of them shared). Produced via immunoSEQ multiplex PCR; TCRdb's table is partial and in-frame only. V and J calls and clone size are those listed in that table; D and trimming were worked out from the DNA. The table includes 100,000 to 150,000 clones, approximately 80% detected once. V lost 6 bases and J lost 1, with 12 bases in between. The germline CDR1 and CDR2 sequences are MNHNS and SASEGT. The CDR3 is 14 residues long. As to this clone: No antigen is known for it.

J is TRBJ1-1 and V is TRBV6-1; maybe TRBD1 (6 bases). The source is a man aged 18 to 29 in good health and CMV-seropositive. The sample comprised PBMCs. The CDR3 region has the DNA TGTGCCAGCAGGGGACACATTTCGAACACTGAAGCTTTCTTT. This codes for CASRGHISNTEAFF.